Listed below are T cell receptor beta chains from one sample, sequenced in a study of T cells after yellow fever vaccination. TCRdb re-called the 5' RACE reads through MiXCR, storing one row per CDR3 protein. The sample includes around 500,000 distinct CDR3 sequences, less than 25% of them seen just once. Sequenced here: PBMCs, sampled roughly 20 days after the first yellow fever vaccination. The source is a man younger than 30 who received the YFV17D yellow fever vaccine. Both conserved end residues are part of each CDR3. Each record gives: CDR3 length, clone size, J gene, V gene, D gene, CDR3 DNA, CDR3 protein. The D gene is left open where the match is weak. Clone size appears in some rows only: once, few, many, or a class for an expanded clone.

cdr3_length: 15
clone_size: few
j_call: TRBJ2-5
v_call: TRBV29-1
d_call: TRBD2
cdr3_nt: TGCAGCGTTGAACCAAGGACTAGCGGTCGAGAGACCCAGTACTTC
cdr3_aa: CSVEPRTSGRETQYF

cdr3_length: 12
clone_size: -
j_call: TRBJ2-3
v_call: TRBV2
d_call: -
cdr3_nt: TGTGCCACCACTCCAGGTACTGATACGCAGTATTTT
cdr3_aa: CATTPGTDTQYF

cdr3_length: 12
clone_size: many
j_call: TRBJ1-1
v_call: TRBV7-2
d_call: -
cdr3_nt: TGTGCCAGCAGCTTAGGTTTCACTGAAGCTTTCTTT
cdr3_aa: CASSLGFTEAFF

cdr3_length: 19
clone_size: -
j_call: TRBJ2-5
v_call: TRBV5-1
d_call: TRBD1
cdr3_nt: TGCGCCAGCAGCTGGAGGGGACCCGACAGGGGTACTTGGGGAGAGACCCAGTACTTC
cdr3_aa: CASSWRGPDRGTWGETQYF

cdr3_length: 14
clone_size: few
j_call: TRBJ2-1
v_call: TRBV5-1
d_call: TRBD2
cdr3_nt: TGCGCCAGCAGCAAGGGACTAGCGCGCAATGAGCAGTTCTTC
cdr3_aa: CASSKGLARNEQFF

cdr3_length: 15
clone_size: few
j_call: TRBJ1-6
v_call: TRBV4-2
d_call: -
cdr3_nt: TGTGCCAGCAGCCAAGATGCCAGGGGAGATTCACCCCTCCACTTT
cdr3_aa: CASSQDARGDSPLHF

cdr3_length: 17
clone_size: -
j_call: TRBJ1-5
v_call: TRBV20-1
d_call: -
cdr3_nt: TGCAGTGCTAGACCCCCGGGGAGTTCCTATAGCAATCAGCCCCAGCATTTT
cdr3_aa: CSARPPGSSYSNQPQHF

cdr3_length: 14
clone_size: few
j_call: TRBJ1-2
v_call: TRBV6-9
d_call: TRBD1
cdr3_nt: TGTGCCAGCCCCCTGACAGGGACATTTATGGGCTACACCTTC
cdr3_aa: CASPLTGTFMGYTF

cdr3_length: 15
clone_size: few
j_call: TRBJ1-2
v_call: TRBV5-6
d_call: -
cdr3_nt: TGTGCCAGCAGCTCGAAGACAGGTTATAGCCGAGGCTACACCTTC
cdr3_aa: CASSSKTGYSRGYTF

cdr3_length: 14
clone_size: -
j_call: TRBJ1-2
v_call: TRBV4-3
d_call: -
cdr3_nt: TGCGCCAGCAGCCAAGAACCCGGGGGCTATGGCTACACCTTC
cdr3_aa: CASSQEPGGYGYTF

cdr3_length: 14
clone_size: -
j_call: TRBJ1-4
v_call: TRBV5-1
d_call: -
cdr3_nt: TGCGCCAGCAGCGAAGATGCAACTAATGAAAAACTGTTTTTT
cdr3_aa: CASSEDATNEKLFF

cdr3_length: 13
clone_size: few
j_call: TRBJ2-7
v_call: TRBV5-1
d_call: -
cdr3_nt: TGCGCCAGCAGTTTACCCCAAACCTACGAGCAGTACTTC
cdr3_aa: CASSLPQTYEQYF

cdr3_length: 16
clone_size: few
j_call: TRBJ2-2
v_call: TRBV5-4
d_call: TRBD2
cdr3_nt: TGTGCCAGCAGCTTTATCGGGGGGTCGAACACCGGGGAGCTGTTTTTT
cdr3_aa: CASSFIGGSNTGELFF

cdr3_length: 16
clone_size: many
j_call: TRBJ2-2
v_call: TRBV25-1
d_call: TRBD1
cdr3_nt: TGTGCCACCCTTCGGGAAGGGACAGCTAACACCGGGGAGCTGTTTTTT
cdr3_aa: CATLREGTANTGELFF

cdr3_length: 15
clone_size: few
j_call: TRBJ1-6
v_call: TRBV4-3
d_call: -
cdr3_nt: TGCGCCAGCAGCCCTTCCTGGACAGATGATTCACCCCTCCACTTT
cdr3_aa: CASSPSWTDDSPLHF

cdr3_length: 15
clone_size: -
j_call: TRBJ1-1
v_call: TRBV4-2
d_call: -
cdr3_nt: TGTGCCAGCAGCCAAGAGGGGGGACAGAACACTGAAGCTTTCTTT
cdr3_aa: CASSQEGGQNTEAFF

cdr3_length: 13
clone_size: few
j_call: TRBJ2-7
v_call: TRBV7-9
d_call: -
cdr3_nt: TGTGCCAGCAGTTTACTGCCCCGGGCTGGGCAGTACTTC
cdr3_aa: CASSLLPRAGQYF

cdr3_length: 15
clone_size: few
j_call: TRBJ1-6
v_call: TRBV5-1
d_call: -
cdr3_nt: TGCGCCAGCAGCCCGGCCGGGGTCGGGAATTCACCCCTCCACTTT
cdr3_aa: CASSPAGVGNSPLHF

cdr3_length: 13
clone_size: -
j_call: TRBJ2-3
v_call: TRBV24-1
d_call: -
cdr3_nt: TGTGCCACCAGTCCACATAGCAGCGATACGCAGTATTTT
cdr3_aa: CATSPHSSDTQYF

cdr3_length: 16
clone_size: -
j_call: TRBJ2-1
v_call: TRBV28
d_call: TRBD2
cdr3_nt: TGTGCCAGCAGGCAGTACACTAGCGGGGGTTACAATGAGCAGTTCTTC
cdr3_aa: CASRQYTSGGYNEQFF

cdr3_length: 14
clone_size: -
j_call: TRBJ1-5
v_call: TRBV7-2
d_call: -
cdr3_nt: TGTGCCAGCAGCCCTCCGGGGTCGTATCAGCCCCAGCATTTT
cdr3_aa: CASSPPGSYQPQHF

cdr3_length: 16
clone_size: -
j_call: TRBJ2-2
v_call: TRBV5-4
d_call: -
cdr3_nt: TGTGCCAGCAGCTCCTCTAGCATTCGTAGCACCGGGGAGCTGTTTTTT
cdr3_aa: CASSSSSIRSTGELFF